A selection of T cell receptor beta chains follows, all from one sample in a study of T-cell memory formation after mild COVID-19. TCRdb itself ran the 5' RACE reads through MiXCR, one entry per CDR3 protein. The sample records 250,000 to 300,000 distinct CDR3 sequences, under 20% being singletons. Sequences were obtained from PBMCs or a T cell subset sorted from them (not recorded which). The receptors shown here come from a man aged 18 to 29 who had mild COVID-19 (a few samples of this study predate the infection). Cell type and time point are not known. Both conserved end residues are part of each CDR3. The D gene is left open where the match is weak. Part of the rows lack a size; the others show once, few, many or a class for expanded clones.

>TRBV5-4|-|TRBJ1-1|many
CASSLETGNTEAFF
TGTGCCAGCAGCTTGGAAACAGGGAACACTGAAGCTTTCTTT
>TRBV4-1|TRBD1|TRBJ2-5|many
CASSQGDRGFQETQYF
TGCGCCAGCAGCCAAGGCGACAGGGGGTTTCAGGAGACCCAGTACTTC
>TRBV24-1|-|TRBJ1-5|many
CATSDAGTYQPQHF
TGTGCCACCAGTGACGCGGGGACGTATCAGCCCCAGCATTTT
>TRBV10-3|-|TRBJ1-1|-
CAIRQGEGTEAFF
TGTGCCATCAGGCAGGGTGAGGGCACTGAAGCTTTCTTT
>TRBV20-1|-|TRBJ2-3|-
CSARWGGSTDTQYF
TGCAGTGCCCGTTGGGGGGGCAGCACAGATACGCAGTATTTT
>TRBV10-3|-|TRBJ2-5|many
CAIGGSLDETQYF
TGTGCCATCGGGGGGAGCCTTGACGAGACCCAGTACTTC
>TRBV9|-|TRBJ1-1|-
CASSAIGQARGKAFF
TGTGCCAGCAGCGCCATCGGGCAGGCCAGGGGTAAAGCTTTCTTT
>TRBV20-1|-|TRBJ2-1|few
CSAKFPGNEQFF
TGCAGTGCTAAATTTCCGGGTAATGAGCAGTTCTTC
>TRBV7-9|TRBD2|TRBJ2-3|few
CASSRPLAAPTDTQYF
TGTGCCAGCAGCCGACCACTAGCGGCCCCCACAGATACGCAGTATTTT
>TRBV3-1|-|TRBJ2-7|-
CASSQVRGNEQYF
TGTGCCAGCAGCCAAGTACGGGGGAACGAGCAGTACTTC
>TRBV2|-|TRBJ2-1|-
CASSDPDGYNEQFF
TGTGCCAGCAGTGACCCGGACGGATACAATGAGCAGTTCTTC
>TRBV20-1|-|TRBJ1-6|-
CSAATRAWNSPLHF
TGCAGTGCTGCCACGAGGGCGTGGAATTCACCCCTCCACTTT
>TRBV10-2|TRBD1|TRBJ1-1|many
CASSPRGFRAFF
TGCGCCAGCAGCCCCAGGGGGTTTAGGGCTTTCTTT
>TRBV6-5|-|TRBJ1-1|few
CASSYSGTTEAFF
TGTGCCAGCAGTTACTCGGGTACCACTGAAGCTTTCTTT
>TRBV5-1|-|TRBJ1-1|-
CASRAPMENTEAFF
TGCGCCAGCAGAGCTCCGATGGAGAACACTGAAGCTTTCTTT
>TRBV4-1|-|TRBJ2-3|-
CASSRGLRGADTQYF
TGCGCCAGCAGCCGGGGACTCCGGGGAGCAGATACGCAGTATTTT
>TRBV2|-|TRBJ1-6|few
CASSSFLSSPLHF
TGTGCCAGCAGTTCTTTCTTGAGTTCACCCCTCCACTTT
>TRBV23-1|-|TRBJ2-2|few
CASSQVYGRPLQKTGELFF
TGCGCCAGCAGTCAAGTTTACGGAAGGCCCCTACAAAAGACCGGGGAGCTGTTTTTT
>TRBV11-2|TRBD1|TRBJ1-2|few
CASSLGQGSDYGYTF
TGTGCCAGCAGCTTGGGACAGGGGAGCGACTATGGCTACACCTTC
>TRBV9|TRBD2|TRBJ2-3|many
CASTRTTSGGSTDTQYF
TGTGCCAGCACCCGAACGACTAGCGGGGGGAGCACAGATACGCAGTATTTT
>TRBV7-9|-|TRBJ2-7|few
CASSLSTSQSYEQYF
TGTGCCAGCAGCTTATCCACTTCTCAGTCCTACGAGCAGTACTTC
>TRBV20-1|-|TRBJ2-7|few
CSAIGTSDSYEQYF
TGCAGTGCTATCGGGACAAGTGACTCCTACGAGCAGTACTTC
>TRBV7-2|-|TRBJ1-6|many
CASSLETGYNSPLHF
TGTGCCAGCAGCTTGGAAACAGGATATAATTCACCCCTCCACTTT
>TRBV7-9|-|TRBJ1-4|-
CASSPDPWETNEKLFF
TGTGCCAGCAGCCCGGACCCCTGGGAAACTAATGAAAAACTGTTTTTT
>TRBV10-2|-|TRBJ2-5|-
CASSEPAMETQYF
TGCGCCAGCAGTGAGCCTGCCATGGAGACCCAGTACTTC
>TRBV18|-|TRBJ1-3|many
CASSRDTGNTIYF
TGTGCCAGCTCGCGGGACACTGGAAACACCATATATTTT
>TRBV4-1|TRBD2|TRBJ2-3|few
CASSHPGLASTDTQYF
TGCGCCAGCAGCCATCCGGGACTAGCGAGCACAGATACGCAGTATTTT
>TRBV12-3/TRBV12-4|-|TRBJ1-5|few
CASSLRGYQPQHF
TGTGCCAGCAGTTTACGGGGGTATCAGCCCCAGCATTTT
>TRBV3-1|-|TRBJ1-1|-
CASSPLRAGGEAFF
-
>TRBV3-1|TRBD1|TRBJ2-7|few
CASSQTGVTYEQYF
TGTGCCAGCAGCCAGACAGGGGTGACCTACGAGCAGTACTTC
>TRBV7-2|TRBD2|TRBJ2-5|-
CASSPWSGGPAQYF
TGTGCCAGCAGCCCTTGGAGCGGGGGCCCTGCCCAGTACTTC
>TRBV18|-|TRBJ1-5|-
CASSPDKNQPQHF
TGTGCCAGCTCACCAGACAAAAATCAGCCCCAGCATTTT
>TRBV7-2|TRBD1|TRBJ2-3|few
CASRFPGQGRYTQYF
TGTGCCAGCAGGTTTCCGGGACAGGGACGCTATACGCAGTATTTT
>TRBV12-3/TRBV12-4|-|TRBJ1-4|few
CASSEPEAEKLFF
TGTGCCAGCAGTGAACCCGAGGCTGAAAAACTGTTTTTT
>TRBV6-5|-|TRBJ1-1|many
CASSYRSAGATEAFF
TGTGCCAGCAGTTACAGGTCGGCAGGGGCCACTGAAGCTTTCTTT
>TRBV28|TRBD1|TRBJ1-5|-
CASGRQGGFQPQHF
TGTGCCTCGGGAAGACAGGGGGGTTTTCAGCCCCAGCATTTT
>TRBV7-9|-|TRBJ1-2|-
CASSFESQGGYTF
TGTGCCAGCAGCTTTGAGTCCCAGGGTGGCTACACCTTC
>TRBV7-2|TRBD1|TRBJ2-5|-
CASSLERQGAKTQYF
TGTGCCAGCAGCTTAGAAAGGCAGGGGGCTAAGACCCAGTACTTC
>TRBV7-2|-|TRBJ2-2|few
CASTLMRTGNTGELFF
TGTGCCAGCACCTTAATGCGGACGGGGAACACCGGGGAGCTGTTTTTT
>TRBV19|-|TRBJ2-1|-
CASSKNRQHEQFF
TGTGCCAGTAGTAAGAACCGACAGCATGAGCAGTTCTTC
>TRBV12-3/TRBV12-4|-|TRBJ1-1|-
CASSRPPGNTEAFF
TGTGCCAGCAGCCGACCCCCCGGGAACACTGAAGCTTTCTTT
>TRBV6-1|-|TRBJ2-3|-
CASSARTSSTDTQYF
TGTGCCAGCAGTGCACGGACATCAAGCACAGATACGCAGTATTTT
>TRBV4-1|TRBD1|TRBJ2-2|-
CASSPTGRRRELFF
TGCGCCAGCAGCCCGACAGGGCGTCGCCGGGAGCTGTTTTTT
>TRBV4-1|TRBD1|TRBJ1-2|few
CASSQDLGSGGSYYGYTF
TGCGCCAGCAGCCAAGATCTCGGATCAGGGGGATCTTACTATGGCTACACCTTC
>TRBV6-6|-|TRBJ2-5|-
CASIRFPQETQYF
TGTGCCAGCATTCGCTTCCCCCAAGAGACCCAGTACTTC
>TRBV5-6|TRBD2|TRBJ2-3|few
CASSFSSGGSGTDTQYF
TGTGCCAGCAGCTTCTCAAGCGGGGGGTCTGGCACAGATACGCAGTATTTT
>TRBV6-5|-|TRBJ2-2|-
CASGLTSRELFF
TGTGCCAGTGGACTCACCTCCCGGGAGCTGTTTTTT
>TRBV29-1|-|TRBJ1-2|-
CSARAQGSYGYTF
TGCAGCGCCCGGGCCCAGGGATCCTATGGCTACACCTTC
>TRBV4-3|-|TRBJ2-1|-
CASSPRLYKGGYNEQFF
TGCGCCAGCAGCCCCCGCCTTTACAAGGGGGGGTACAATGAGCAGTTCTTC
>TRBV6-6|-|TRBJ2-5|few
CASRGPETQYF
TGTGCCAGCAGGGGACCGGAGACCCAGTACTTC
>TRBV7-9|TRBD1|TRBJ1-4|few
CASSLTGAAEKLFF
TGTGCCAGCAGCTTGACAGGGGCGGCAGAAAAACTGTTTTTT
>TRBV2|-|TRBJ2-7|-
CASKDPGVVYEQYF
TGTGCCAGCAAAGATCCAGGGGTCGTCTACGAGCAGTACTTC
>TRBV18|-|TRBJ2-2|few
CASSLDITGELFF
TGTGCCAGCTCACTCGACATCACCGGGGAGCTGTTTTTT
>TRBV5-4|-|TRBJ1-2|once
CASSLVATPLGDYGYTF
TGTGCCAGCAGCTTGGTGGCAACCCCCTTAGGGGACTATGGCTACACCTTC
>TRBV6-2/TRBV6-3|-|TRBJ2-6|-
CASSYLRGANVLTF
TGTGCCAGCAGTTACCTTAGGGGGGCCAACGTCCTGACTTTC